The 14 T cell receptor beta chains in this list originate from one sample, sequenced in a study of CD8+CD57+ T cells in acquired aplastic anemia (dated by TCRdb to the late 2010s). TCRdb records Illumina HiSeq 2000 as the sequencer. TCR beta VDJ combination and CDR3 sequence profiling used genomic DNA as the template. Using fastp at Q25 and MiXCR, TCRdb reprocessed the public reads and kept productive beta chains. Here each entry gathers all rows of one CDR3 protein and keeps the most common genes and DNA. This sample gives more than 150,000 distinct CDR3 sequences in total; 40% to 55% of them show up just once. The ten largest account for 3% to 4% of the sample. Patients chosen for sequencing had shown expansion of CD8+CD57+ cells by flow cytometry. Material for sequencing was sorted CD4+, CD8+, or CD8+CD57+ T cells (not recorded which) from PBMCs. These receptor sequences come from a human donor with aplastic anemia.

Worth noting for this clonotype: A much larger clonotype is one base distant, so this may be a read error. The CDR3 does not close with the conserved phenylalanine or tryptophan, likely indicating a read error. The chain is built from TRBV9 and TRBJ2-5, with 7 bases identical to TRBD2. This CDR3 has 15 residues. CDR1 and CDR2 (germline): SGDLS, YYNGEE. The V segment lost 0 bases and the J segment 2 bases; nucleotides outside the gene matches: 4. The CDR3 nucleotides are TGTGCCAGCAGCGTAGAGCGGGACTTGCAAGAGACCCAGTACCTC. This gives the protein CASSVERDLQETQYL.

A few counts support this clonotype. The chain carries TRBV10-3 and TRBJ2-5, with D perhaps being TRBD1 or TRBD2 (5 bases each). The V end lost 7 bases, the J end lost 5 bases, and 20 bases lay between the germline ends. Germline assignment: CDR1 ENHRY and CDR2 SYGVKD. The CDR3 spans 15 residues. The CDR3 DNA reads TGTGCCATCAAGGGGAACGAGGGATTGGGGGAGACCCAGTACTTC. This encodes CAIKGNEGLGETQYF.

This clonotype was seen ten or more times. The chain employs TRBV15 and TRBJ2-3, with 7 positions matching TRBD1. V lost 0 bases, J lost 4 bases, and 7 bases stayed unmatched. This CDR3 has 16 residues. Germline CDR1 reads LNHNV; CDR2 reads YYDKDF (reference sequence). CDR3 sequence (DNA): TGTGCCACCAGCAGAGATCAGGGACAGCGACCAGATACGCAGTATTTT. This translates into CATSRDQGQRPDTQYF.

The chain carries TRBV7-3 and TRBJ2-1; D ambiguous. CDR1 and CDR2 (germline): SGHTA, FQGTGA. The CDR3 sequence is 12 residues long. Trimming took off 4 bases at V and 8 bases at J, with 9 bases between the two ends. The CDR3, as DNA: TGTGCCAGCAGCTGGGATGGGGATGAGCAGTTCTTC. Residues: CASSWDGDEQFF.

This chain joins TRBV2 and TRBJ2-7, with D hard to call. The CDR3 runs 13 residues. V lost 0 bases, J lost 6 bases, and 9 bases lay in between. Looked up from germline, CDR1 is SNHLY and CDR2 is FYNNEI. The CDR3 loop is CASSEASRPEQYV. The CDR3 DNA follows: TGTGCCAGCAGTGAAGCCAGCCGTCCCGAGCAGTACGTC.

The chain links TRBV2 to TRBJ2-7, with a possible D match to TRBD1 (5 bases). Germline CDR1 is SNHLY and CDR2 is FYNNEI. Trimming cost V 5 bases and J 8 bases, with 10 bases left between them. The CDR3 totals 11 residues. CDR3 sequence (DNA): TGTGCCAGCAGTCGTGACAGTCAGCAGTACGTC. Protein sequence: CASSRDSQQYV.

This rearrangement joins TRBV19 to TRBJ2-3; D is undetermined. This CDR3 region has 14 residues. Germline V gives CDR1 LNHDA, CDR2 SQIVND (reference sequence). V was clipped by 9 bases and J by 3 bases, with 16 bases between them. CDR3 protein: CASSPWIVTDTQYF. The CDR3 DNA reads as TGTGCCAGCAGCCCCTGGATAGTAACAGATACGCAGTATTTT.

The chain links TRBV29-1 to TRBJ2-5; perhaps TRBD2 as D (6 bases). Between the trimmed V and J ends, which lost 6 bases and 9 bases, there was a span of 23 bases. Per germline, CDR1 SQVTM and CDR2 ANQGSEA. This CDR3 contains 14 residues. CDR3 loop: CSVARASQGEAQYF. Here the CDR3 DNA reads TGCAGCGTGGCCAGGGCGTCCCAAGGGGAGGCCCAGTACTTC.

The chain joins TRBV29-1 to TRBJ2-1; 7 nucleotides line up with TRBD1. CDR1 is SQVTM and CDR2 is ANQGSEA in the germline V gene. V was pared by 6 bases and J by 7 bases, with 9 bases of the junction left unmatched. The CDR3 loop spans 13 amino acids. This chain's CDR3 is CSVLDRMGNEQFF. CDR3 coding DNA: TGCAGCGTACTGGACAGGATGGGGAATGAGCAGTTCTTC.

This clonotype was found many times. The chain joins TRBV11-2 to TRBJ1-2; D is perhaps TRBD1 (5 bases). Germline CDR1 SGHAT, CDR2 FQNNGV. Deletions cut 1 base from V and 2 bases from J, with 14 bases between. The CDR3 spans 16 residues. The DNA of the CDR3 is TGTGCCAGCAGCTTAGGGGGGATTGGGGGGAACTATGGCTACACCTTC. Amino acids: CASSLGGIGGNYGYTF.

This clonotype was counted many times. This chain uses TRBV5-4 with TRBJ2-3, with TRBD2 matching over 9 bases. V dropped 0 bases and J dropped 0; count of bases not matched to a gene: 5. There are 17 residues in the CDR3. The V gene's germline CDR1 is SGHNT and CDR2 YYREEE (reference sequence). CDR3 protein: CASSLVASGISTDTQYF. CDR3 nucleotides: TGTGCCAGCAGCTTGGTCGCTAGCGGGATTAGCACAGATACGCAGTATTTT.

The sample holds many counts of this clonotype. The chain uses TRBV6-2 or TRBV6-3 and TRBJ1-2; D not certain. Trimming cost V 4 bases and J 0 bases, with 12 bases left between them. The germline gives CDR1 MNHEY, CDR2 SVGEGT. The CDR3 contains 15 residues. The CDR3 loop reads CASSSLYGSNYGYTF. CDR3 nucleotides: TGTGCCAGCAGTTCCCTCTACGGATCTAACTATGGCTACACCTTC.

This clonotype was recorded a few times. The chain employs TRBV6-1 and TRBJ2-5; D is uncertain. Deletions cut 6 bases from V and 5 bases from J, with 22 bases between. The germline V gene has CDR1 MNHNS and CDR2 SASEGT. The CDR3 spans 16 residues. Here the CDR3 reads CASRTRAITAGETQYF. The CDR3 region has the DNA TGTGCCAGCAGGACCCGGGCCATTACGGCCGGGGAGACCCAGTACTTC.

In its sample, this clonotype was seen many times. The chain links TRBV10-2 to TRBJ2-1, with 13 bases identical to TRBD2. Germline CDR1 reads WSHSY; CDR2 reads SAAADI. This CDR3 region has 13 residues. Losses at the gene ends were 9 bases for V and 8 bases for J; bases not matched to a gene: 4. The CDR3 spells CASWTSGSYEQFF. Here the CDR3 DNA reads TGCGCCAGTTGGACTAGCGGGAGCTATGAGCAGTTCTTC.